Given below is one T cell receptor beta chain in context. Its specificity is not known. V was clipped by 4 bases and J by 4 bases; unmatched bases: 7. The CDR3 is 16 amino acids. Germline-derived CDR1 and CDR2 are WNHNN and SYGVQD (reference sequence). This entry belongs to a study of lymphopenia after photon versus proton radiotherapy. Whole-study findings and limits: Better survival with proton therapy was suggested as possible, not demonstrated.

This table comes from immunoSEQ multiplex PCR, and its TCRdb copy is limited to in-frame clones, with some not included. This table holds roughly 67,000 clones, roughly 91% found once. The chain recombines TRBV10-1 with TRBJ2-5; 12 positions agree with TRBD1. This specimen consisted of peripheral blood, obtained from a patient treated with photon-based radiotherapy. This TCR was sampled from a woman in her 70s with pancreatic cancer. CDR3 nucleotides: TGCGCCAGCAGTGGGGGGGGACAGGGGGCTTTAGAGACCCAGTACTTC. As protein: CASSGGGQGALETQYF.